The entry that follows covers one TCR beta chain sequence. Its antigen is not identified. The study ran its PCR with 60 Vbeta and 13 Jbeta primers. Only in-frame clones appear in the TCRdb table, and some are missing; sequencing was by immunoSEQ multiplex PCR. The data show 120,000 or so clones, 60% to 85% seen once. This entry belongs to a study of cytomegalovirus exposure and HLA in healthy donors. Study results and caveats: Later on, a genetic analysis was performed. It linked a missense variant in DCLRE1C with V- and J-gene trimming of TCR beta.

Sequencing was performed on PBMCs. The TCR sequence derives from a woman in her sixties or seventies in good health and CMV-seropositive.

CDR3 coding DNA: TGCGCCAGCAGCTTGTTAGCTGCCGTTGGGAACACCATATATTTT. Protein sequence: CASSLLAAVGNTIYF. The V and J genes are TRBV5-1 and TRBJ1-3; D is undetermined. Trimming left V 1 base short and J 7 bases short, with 15 bases between. The CDR3 consists of 15 residues. Germline-derived CDR1 and CDR2 are SGHRS and YFSETQ.